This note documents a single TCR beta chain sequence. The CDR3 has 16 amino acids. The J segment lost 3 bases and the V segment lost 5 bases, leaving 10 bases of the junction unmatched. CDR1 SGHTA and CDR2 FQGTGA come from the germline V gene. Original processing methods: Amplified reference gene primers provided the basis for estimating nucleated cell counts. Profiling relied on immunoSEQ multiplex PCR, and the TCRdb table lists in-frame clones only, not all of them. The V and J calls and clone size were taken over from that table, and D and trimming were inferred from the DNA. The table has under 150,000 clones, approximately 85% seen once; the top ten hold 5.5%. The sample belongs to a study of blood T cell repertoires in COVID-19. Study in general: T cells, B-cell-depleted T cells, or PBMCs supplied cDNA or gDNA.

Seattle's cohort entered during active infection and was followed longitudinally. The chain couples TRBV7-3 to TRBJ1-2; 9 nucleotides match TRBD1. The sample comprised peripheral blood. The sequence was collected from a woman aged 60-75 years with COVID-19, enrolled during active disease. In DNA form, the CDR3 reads TGTGCCAGCAGCCCGCGGGACAGGGTAGGGTACTATGGCTACACCTTC. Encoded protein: CASSPRDRVGYYGYTF.